Shown below are 28 T cell receptor beta chains from a single sample sequenced in a study of cytomegalovirus exposure and HLA in healthy donors. Vbeta (60) and Jbeta (13) primers were used in the PCR. Only in-frame clones appear in the TCRdb table, and some are missing; sequencing was by immunoSEQ multiplex PCR. This sample carries roughly 84,000 clones, more than 60% of them seen once, and the ten largest clones take less than 7%. Sequencing was done on a sample of PBMCs. These receptors were taken from a male donor in good health and CMV-seropositive.

The gene calls are TRBV21-1 and TRBJ2-4; no DNA check was done on the table's D call, TRBD1. TRBV21-1 is classified as a pseudogene. CDR3 length: 19 amino acids. CDR3: CASSKGGQGRPQPENIQYF. The CDR3 region has the DNA TGTGCCAGCAGCAAAGGGGGACAGGGGCGTCCCCAGCCAGAGAACATTCAGTACTTC.

The chain combines TRBV7-2 with TRBJ1-2, with 9 nucleotides matching TRBD1. The CDR3 has 14 residues. The V and J ends lost 1 base and 4 bases, in that order; junction bases with no gene match: 1. Per germline, CDR1 SGHTA and CDR2 FQGNSA. The CDR3 sequence: CASSLETGGYGYTF. In nucleotides, the CDR3 is TGTGCCAGCAGCTTAGAGACAGGGGGCTATGGCTACACCTTC.

This chain connects TRBV19 to TRBJ1-1; D may be TRBD1 (5 bases). Germline CDR1 is LNHDA and CDR2 is SQIVND (reference sequence). This CDR3 has 13 amino acids. Trimming took 3 bases from V and 4 from J, leaving 9 bases between them. The CDR3 coding sequence is TGTGCCAGTAGTATGGCGGGGCGCACTGAAGCTTTCTTT. Amino acid sequence: CASSMAGRTEAFF.

The chain uses TRBV9 and TRBJ2-3; 10 bases agree with TRBD1. This CDR3 spans 17 amino acids. Looked up from germline, CDR1 is SGDLS and CDR2 is YYNGEE. V gave up 0 bases and J gave up 2 bases; unmatched junction bases: 6. The CDR3, as DNA: TGTGCCAGCAGCGTAGCCCAGGGACAGGGGTTCACAGATACGCAGTATTTT. Protein product: CASSVAQGQGFTDTQYF.

This clone was observed a handful of times. This chain joins TRBV7-3 and TRBJ1-1, with TRBD1 matching 8 bases. V dropped 4 bases and J dropped 1; count of bases not matched to a gene: 2. Germline CDR1 is SGHTA and CDR2 is FQGTGA. The CDR3 is 14 amino acids. CDR3: CASSSGTGNTEAFF. CDR3 DNA: TGTGCCAGCAGCTCTGGGACAGGGAACACTGAAGCTTTCTTT.

This rearrangement joins TRBV4-3 to TRBJ2-5; TRBD2 agrees at 11 bases. The CDR3 extends over 22 amino acids. The germline CDR1 and CDR2 sequences are LGHNA and YSLEER. V dropped 0 bases and J dropped 4; count of bases not matched to a gene: 22. The CDR3 spells CASSQEGRPGRKLAGDSETQYF. The CDR3 DNA is TGCGCCAGCAGCCAAGAAGGGAGACCGGGACGGAAACTAGCGGGGGACTCAGAGACCCAGTACTTC.

V usage is TRBV28 and J usage is TRBJ2-5; maybe TRBD2 (6 bases). Between the trimmed V and J ends, which lost 2 bases and 4 bases, there was a span of 11 bases. The CDR3 length is 14 residues. Germline lookup yields CDR1 MDHEN and CDR2 SYDVKM. In DNA, the CDR3 is TGTGCCAGCAGTTTAGGGGGGTGGGGAGAGACCCAGTACTTC. As protein: CASSLGGWGETQYF.

This chain links TRBV7-6 with TRBJ1-5; 7 nucleotides align to TRBD1. The germline CDR1 and CDR2 sequences are SGHVS and FNYEAQ. The CDR3 length is 18 residues. V shed 5 bases, J shed 0 bases, and the junction held 13 bases outside the gene matches. The CDR3 is CASSPRTGSGYSNQPQHF. The DNA of the CDR3 is TGTGCCAGCAGCCCCCGGACAGGTTCGGGGTATAGCAATCAGCCCCAGCATTTT.

V gene TRBV11-1 combines with J gene TRBJ2-1; tentative D call: TRBD2 (6 bases). The CDR3 contains 16 residues. V was shortened by 5 bases and J by 3 bases, with 17 bases between the two germline ends. Germline V gene sequence: CDR1 SGHAT, CDR2 FQDESV (reference sequence). CDR3 residues: CASSQGTFSLYNEQFF. The DNA of the CDR3 is TGTGCCAGCAGCCAAGGGACTTTCTCCCTCTACAATGAGCAGTTCTTC.

This clone was seen only once. The chain carries TRBV29-1 and TRBJ2-2; possibly TRBD1 for D (6 bases). The length of the CDR3 is 13 residues. Per germline, CDR1 SQVTM and CDR2 ANQGSEA. With 6 bases removed from V and 6 bases from J, the gap between germline ends came to 14 bases. The CDR3 protein is CSVLDPGAGELFF. CDR3 sequence (DNA): TGCAGCGTCCTAGATCCAGGGGCCGGGGAGCTGTTTTTT.

This rearrangement joins TRBV6-4 to TRBJ2-1; 8 nucleotides match TRBD2. The CDR3 extends over 15 amino acids. Germline lookup yields CDR1 MRHNA and CDR2 SNTAGT. J lost 6 bases, V lost 8 bases, and 12 bases had no gene match. The CDR3 sequence is CASGTSGSLGNEQFF. The CDR3 DNA is TGTGCCAGCGGCACTAGCGGCTCGCTGGGCAATGAGCAGTTCTTC.

This clone was seen once. This sequence joins TRBV19 and TRBJ2-6; the match to TRBD1 covers 7 bases. Germline loops: CDR1 LNHDA, CDR2 SQIVND (reference sequence). With V trimmed by 4 bases and J by 0 bases, 3 bases remained unmatched. The CDR3 spans 16 residues. CDR3 in amino acids: CASSKGASSGANVLTF. The CDR3 DNA follows: TGTGCCAGTAGTAAGGGGGCTAGCTCTGGGGCCAACGTCCTGACTTTC.

The genes are TRBV28 and TRBJ1-2; tentative D call: TRBD1 (5 bases). Per the germline V gene, CDR1 is MDHEN and CDR2 is SYDVKM. Deletions cut 1 base from V and 7 bases from J, with 13 bases between. The CDR3 loop spans 14 amino acids. CDR3 DNA: TGTGCCAGCAGTTTATTGACAGTCCCGATTGGCTACACCTTC. Translating gives CASSLLTVPIGYTF.

This clone has more than one count but fewer than ten. The chain recombines TRBV25-1 with TRBJ1-4; tentatively, D is TRBD1 (6 bases). The ends were cut back, 5 bases at V and 8 bases at J, with 15 bases in the middle. Germline CDR1 MGHDK, CDR2 SYGVNS. The CDR3 has 14 residues. The CDR3 spells CASSRTGGAEKLFF. The DNA for the CDR3 is TGTGCCAGCAGTAGGACGGGGGGCGCGGAAAAACTGTTTTTT.

The gene calls are TRBV6-4 and TRBJ1-1; D uncertain. CDR3 length: 16 amino acids. Germline CDR1 reads MRHNA; CDR2 reads SNTAGT. The germline V and J ends were trimmed by 1 base and 3 bases, with 15 bases remaining between them. CDR3: CASSDYVVVGYTEAFF. Here the CDR3 DNA reads TGTGCCAGCAGTGACTATGTAGTTGTCGGTTACACTGAAGCTTTCTTT.

This clone was counted once. The chain uses TRBV6-5 and TRBJ2-5; no reliable D call. In germline, CDR1 is MNHEY, CDR2 SVGAGI. This CDR3 has 13 amino acids. Trimming cost V 8 bases and J 7 bases, with 17 bases left between them. CDR3 nucleotide sequence: TGTGCCAGCGGCCCCCCTGACGGGTGGACCCAGTACTTC. This codes for CASGPPDGWTQYF.

The rearrangement uses TRBV5-1 and TRBJ2-7; TRBD2 agrees at 10 bases. The CDR3 spans 16 residues. The V and J ends lost 0 bases and 5 bases, in that order; junction bases with no gene match: 8. Germline V lookup: CDR1 SGHRS, CDR2 YFSETQ. The CDR3 is CASSLDLAGAGDEQYF. CDR3 nucleotide sequence: TGCGCCAGCAGCTTGGATCTAGCGGGGGCAGGGGACGAGCAGTACTTC.

The V gene is TRBV28, the J gene TRBJ2-1; TRBD2 matches 13 bases. Germline V gene data show CDR1 as MDHEN and CDR2 as SYDVKM. V was pared by 1 base and J by 5 bases, with 8 bases of the junction left unmatched. This CDR3 has 18 residues. CDR3 protein: CASSLFSGLAGDNNEQFF. DNA for the CDR3: TGTGCCAGCAGTTTATTTAGCGGACTAGCGGGAGACAACAATGAGCAGTTCTTC.

The chain has TRBV10-2 and TRBJ2-1; D remains ambiguous. Germline V gives CDR1 WSHSY, CDR2 SAAADI. This CDR3 contains 13 residues. With 2 bases removed from V and 10 bases from J, the gap between germline ends came to 12 bases. Here the CDR3 DNA reads TGCGCCAGCAGTGAGCGGGTAGTCCGAGAGCAGTTCTTC. As protein: CASSERVVREQFF.

V gene TRBV6-1 combines with J gene TRBJ1-1; D remains ambiguous. The CDR3 spans 11 residues. V lost 6 bases, J lost 7 bases, and 9 bases lay in between. Germline V gene data show CDR1 as MNHNS and CDR2 as SASEGT. The CDR3 loop is CASSEGDEAFF. In DNA form, the CDR3 reads TGTGCCAGCAGCGAGGGAGATGAAGCTTTCTTT.

This clone has only one observation. V gene TRBV7-5 combines with J gene TRBJ1-1; the D call in the table, TRBD1, was not verified against the DNA. TRBV7-5 represents a pseudogene. The CDR3 contains 16 residues. The chain's CDR3 is CVRSRISTGCSTEAFF. The CDR3, as DNA: TGTGTCAGAAGCCGTATCTCGACAGGGTGTAGCACTGAAGCTTTCTTT.

This chain links TRBV14 with TRBJ2-1, with 13 bases matching TRBD2. The CDR3 sequence is 16 residues long. Germline V gene data show CDR1 as SGHDN and CDR2 as FVKESK. V was pared by 5 bases and J by 9 bases, with 10 bases of the junction left unmatched. The CDR3 here is CASSSAIGLAGVEQFF. The CDR3 coding sequence is TGTGCCAGCAGCAGCGCCATAGGACTAGCGGGAGTTGAGCAGTTCTTC. The full variable domain, with the rest looked up from reference TRBV14 and TRBJ2-1, is EAGVTQFPSHSVIEKGQTVTLRCDPISGHDNLYWYRRVMGKEIKFLLHFVKESKQDESGMPNNRFLAERTGGTYSTLKVQPAELEDSGVYFCASSSAIGLAGVEQFFGPGTRLTVL.

The V gene is TRBV19, the J gene TRBJ1-5; 7 bases agree with TRBD1. CDR1 is LNHDA, CDR2 SQIVND, per germline (reference sequence). V lost 7 bases and J lost 3; bases outside the gene matches: 12. This CDR3 region has 16 residues. The CDR3 region has the DNA TGTGCCAGTACCCCCGGGACAGTTGGGGTCAATCAGCCCCAGCATTTT. Amino acid sequence: CASTPGTVGVNQPQHF. The whole variable domain, filled in from reference TRBV19 and TRBJ1-5, reads DGGITQSPKYLFRKEGQNVTLSCEQNLNHDAMYWYRQDPGQGLRLIYYSQIVNDFQKGDIAEGYSVSREKKESFPLTVTSAQKNPTAFYLCASTPGTVGVNQPQHFGDGTRLSIL.

This chain connects TRBV30 to TRBJ2-3; 7 nucleotides match TRBD2. Germline loops: CDR1 GTSNPN, CDR2 SVGIG (reference sequence). The CDR3 is 15 amino acids. After removal of 4 bases from V and 1 base from J, the junction contained 8 bases not matched to a gene. The CDR3 DNA follows: TGTGCCTGGAACCGAGGGAGGGCCGGCACAGATACGCAGTATTTT. This encodes CAWNRGRAGTDTQYF. The whole variable domain, remainder taken from reference TRBV30 and TRBJ2-3, is SQTIHQWPATLVQPVGSPLSLECTVEGTSNPNLYWYRQAAGRGLQLLFYSVGIGQISSEVPQNLSASRPQDRQFILSSKKLLLSDSGFYLCAWNRGRAGTDTQYFGPGTRLTVL.

The chain carries TRBV27 and TRBJ2-5; no firm D call. Trimming shortened V by 7 bases and J by 5 bases, and 5 bases separated the two germline ends. The length of the CDR3 is 10 residues. The V gene's germline CDR1 is MNHEY and CDR2 SMNVEV (reference sequence). Written as DNA, the CDR3 is TGTGCCAGCACACACGAGACCCAGTACTTC. Amino acids: CASTHETQYF.

The rearrangement links TRBV28 to TRBJ2-7; a weak D match, TRBD1 (5 bases). V gave up 6 bases and J gave up 3 bases, with 9 bases separating them. The CDR3 length is 12 residues. Germline V lookup: CDR1 MDHEN, CDR2 SYDVKM. The DNA for the CDR3 is TGTGCCAGCAGGACAACAGGCTACGAGCAGTACTTC. The encoded protein is CASRTTGYEQYF.

This rearrangement joins TRBV29-1 to TRBJ1-2; D remains ambiguous. CDR3 length: 11 residues. Trimming cost V 5 bases and J 3 bases, with 7 bases left between them. Germline CDR1 reads SQVTM; CDR2 reads ANQGSEA. CDR3 in amino acids: CSVLRDYGYTF. As DNA, the CDR3 is TGCAGCGTTTTACGGGACTATGGCTACACCTTC.

V is TRBV29-1 and J is TRBJ2-5, with a weak D call TRBD1 (7 bases). In germline, CDR1 is SQVTM, CDR2 ANQGSEA. Trimming removed 4 bases at V and 2 bases at J, with 14 bases between. The CDR3 consists of 14 residues. This CDR3 is CSVVPGGRQETQYF. The CDR3 coding sequence is TGCAGCGTTGTCCCAGGGGGGAGGCAAGAGACCCAGTACTTC.